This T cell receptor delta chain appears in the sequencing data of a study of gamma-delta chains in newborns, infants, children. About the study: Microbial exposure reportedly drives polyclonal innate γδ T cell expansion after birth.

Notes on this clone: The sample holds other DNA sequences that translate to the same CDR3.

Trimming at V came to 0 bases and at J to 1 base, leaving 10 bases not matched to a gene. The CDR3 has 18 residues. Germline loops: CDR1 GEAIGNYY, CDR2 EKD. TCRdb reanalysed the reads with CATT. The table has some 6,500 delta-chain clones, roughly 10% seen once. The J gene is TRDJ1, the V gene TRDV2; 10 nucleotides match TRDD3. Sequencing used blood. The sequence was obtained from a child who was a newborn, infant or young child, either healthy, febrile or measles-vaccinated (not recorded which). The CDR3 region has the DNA TGTGCCTGTGACACCGTCAGTACTGGGGGATTTCGCACCGATAAACTCATCTTT. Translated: CACDTVSTGGFRTDKLIF.